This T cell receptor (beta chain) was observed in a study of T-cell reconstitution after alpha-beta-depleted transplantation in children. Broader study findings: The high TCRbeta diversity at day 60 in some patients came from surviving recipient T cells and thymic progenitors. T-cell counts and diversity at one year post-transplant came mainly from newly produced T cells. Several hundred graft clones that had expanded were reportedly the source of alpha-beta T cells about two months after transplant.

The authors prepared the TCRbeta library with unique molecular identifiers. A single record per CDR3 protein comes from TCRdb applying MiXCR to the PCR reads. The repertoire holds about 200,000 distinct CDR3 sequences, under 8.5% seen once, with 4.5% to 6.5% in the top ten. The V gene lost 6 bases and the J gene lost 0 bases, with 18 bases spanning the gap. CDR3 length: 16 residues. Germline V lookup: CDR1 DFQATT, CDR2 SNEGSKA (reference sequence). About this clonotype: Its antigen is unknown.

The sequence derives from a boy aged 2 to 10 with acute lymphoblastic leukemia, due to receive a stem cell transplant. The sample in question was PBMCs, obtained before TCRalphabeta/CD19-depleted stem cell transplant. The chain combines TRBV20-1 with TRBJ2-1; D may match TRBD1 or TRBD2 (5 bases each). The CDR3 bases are TGCAGTGCCCATGCAGGGACCACCAGCTCCTACAATGAGCAGTTCTTC. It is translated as CSAHAGTTSSYNEQFF.